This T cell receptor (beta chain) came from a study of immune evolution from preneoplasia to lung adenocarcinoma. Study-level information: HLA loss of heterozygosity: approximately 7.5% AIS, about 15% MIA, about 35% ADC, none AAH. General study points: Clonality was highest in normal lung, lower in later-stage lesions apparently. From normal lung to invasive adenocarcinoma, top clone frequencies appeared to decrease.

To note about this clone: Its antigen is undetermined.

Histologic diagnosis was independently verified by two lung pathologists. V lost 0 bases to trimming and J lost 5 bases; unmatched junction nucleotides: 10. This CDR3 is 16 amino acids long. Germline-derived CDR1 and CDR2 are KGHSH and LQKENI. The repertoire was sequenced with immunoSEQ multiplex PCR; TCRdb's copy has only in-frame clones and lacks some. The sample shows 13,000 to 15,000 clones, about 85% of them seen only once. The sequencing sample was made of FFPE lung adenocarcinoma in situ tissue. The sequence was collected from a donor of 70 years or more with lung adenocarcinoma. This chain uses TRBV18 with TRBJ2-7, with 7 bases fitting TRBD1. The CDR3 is CASSPPDAGGHDEQYF. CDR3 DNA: TGTGCCAGCTCACCACCGGATGCAGGGGGTCACGACGAGCAGTACTTC.